The next 6 T cell receptor beta chains were all read from a single sample in a study of T-cell reconstitution after alpha-beta-depleted transplantation in children. During its preparation, the TCRbeta library received unique molecular identifiers. Each CDR3 protein gets one entry after TCRdb re-called the PCR reads with MiXCR. Of some 6,700 distinct CDR3 sequences detected, around 16% appear once; the ten largest clones hold approximately 15%. The sample here was PBMCs, taken before TCRalphabeta/CD19-depleted stem cell transplant. The source of these receptors is a boy between 2 and 10 years old with acute lymphoblastic leukemia, due to receive a stem cell transplant.

In this sample, this clonotype turned up many times. This sequence joins TRBV7-2 and TRBJ2-2, with D perhaps TRBD1 (5 bases). The CDR3 contains 16 residues. CDR1 is SGHTA and CDR2 is FQGNSA in the germline V gene. Trimming shortened V by 2 bases and J by 3 bases, and 13 bases separated the two germline ends. As DNA, the CDR3 is TGTGCCAGCAGCTTACCTAGACAGACCTACACCGGGGAGCTGTTTTTT. It translates to CASSLPRQTYTGELFF.

By frequency in the sample, this clonotype is medium-sized. This sequence joins TRBV28 and TRBJ1-3, with TRBD1 as a possible D gene (6 bases). Germline CDR1 and CDR2: MDHEN and SYDVKM. The CDR3 extends over 14 amino acids. V was clipped by 5 bases and J by 0 bases, with 8 bases between them. CDR3 in amino acids: CASSTGTSGNTIYF. For the CDR3, the DNA is TGTGCCAGCAGTACAGGGACCTCTGGAAACACCATATATTTT.

At least ten counts were recorded for this clonotype. The chain combines TRBV6-5 with TRBJ2-6; unclear D gene. CDR1 is MNHEY and CDR2 is SVGAGI in the germline V gene. The CDR3 contains 12 residues. With 4 bases removed from V and 9 bases from J, the gap between germline ends came to 7 bases. The CDR3, as DNA: TGTGCCAGCAGTTCAGAGCGCAACGTCCTGACTTTC. Amino acids: CASSSERNVLTF.

The chain employs TRBV21-1 and TRBJ1-1; TRBD1, the table's D call, lacks a check against the DNA. TRBV21-1 corresponds to a pseudogene. The CDR3 has 14 amino acids. As DNA, the CDR3 is TGTGCCAGCGCCCCGCCGTCCGTGAACACTGAAGCTTTCTTT. As protein: CASAPPSVNTEAFF.

This clonotype was observed a few times. The gene calls are TRBV7-3 and TRBJ1-2, with a tentative D call TRBD1 (6 bases). CDR3 size: 13 residues. The germline V and J ends were trimmed by 2 bases and 9 bases, with 13 bases remaining between them. CDR1 and CDR2 from the germline V gene are SGHTA and FQGTGA. The CDR3 region is CASSLGGGSRYTF. The CDR3 DNA is TGTGCCAGCAGCTTAGGAGGGGGGAGTCGCTACACCTTC.

Ten or more counts support this clonotype. This chain joins TRBV7-2 and TRBJ2-1; no definite D call. The V and J ends lost 1 base and 0 bases respectively, with 7 bases between them. The CDR3 spans 15 residues. The germline V gene encodes CDR1 SGHTA and CDR2 FQGNSA. The CDR3 bases are TGTGCCAGCAGCTTAGGTGACCTCTCCTACAATGAGCAGTTCTTC. This encodes CASSLGDLSYNEQFF.